The 2 T cell receptor beta chains presented below share a single source sample, sequenced in a study of blood T cells in healthy people across ages. Primed by a sample-barcoded 5' primer and a J-beta primer mix, a second PCR proceeded for roughly 6 to 12 cycles. TCRdb analysed the 5' RACE reads with MiXCR anew, one entry per CDR3 protein. The sample contains almost 1 million distinct CDR3 sequences, 51% of which appear only once. The material sequenced was blood. These receptors originate from a woman aged 60-75 years in good health.

The gene calls are TRBV4-2 and TRBJ2-7; 8 nucleotides agree with TRBD2. The J call is in doubt because the DNA end fits TRBJ2-5 better. Germline V lookup: CDR1 LGHNA, CDR2 YNFKEQ. The CDR3 has 16 amino acids. The DNA of the CDR3 is TGTGCCAGCAGCCAAGTAACTAGCGGAGAGTGGAGGACCCAGTACTTC. Translating gives CASSQVTSGEWRTQYF.

About this clonotype: A read error may be the cause here, since a much bigger clone is one base away. The chain carries TRBV29-1 and TRBJ2-4; unclear D gene. The CDR3 loop spans 11 amino acids. CDR1 is SQVTM and CDR2 is ANQGSEA in the germline V gene. CDR3 sequence reads: CSGEDLHIQYF. CDR3 DNA sequence: TGCAGCGGTGAAGATCTGCACATTCAGTACTTC. The variable domain in full, with the rest retrieved from reference TRBV29-1 and TRBJ2-4, is SAVISQKPSRDICQRGTSLTIQCQVDSQVTMMFWYRQQPGQSLTLIATANQGSEATYESGFVIDKFPISRPNLTFSTLTVSNMSPEDSSIYLCSGEDLHIQYFGAGTRLSVL.